Listed here are 18 T cell receptor beta chains from one sample, sequenced in a study of T cell changes during pregnancy in multiple sclerosis. The method was immunoSEQ multiplex PCR; TCRdb's version includes in-frame clones alone and lacks a portion of them. This sample has tens of thousands of clones; roughly nine tenths occur once, and the top ten carry around 5.5%. This material consisted of CD8+ T cells from peripheral blood mononuclear cells, taken in the third trimester of pregnancy. These receptors were collected from a female donor with multiple sclerosis, enrolled in a pregnancy study.

This clone is a singleton in its sample. The chain carries TRBV11-2 and TRBJ2-2, with a weak D call TRBD1 (5 bases). Germline-derived CDR1 and CDR2 are SGHAT and FQNNGV. V lost 2 bases and J 1 base, leaving 8 bases between the germline ends. This CDR3 comprises 15 residues. The CDR3 DNA reads TGTGCCAGCAGCTTAAGGGGAATGAACACCGGGGAGCTGTTTTTT. Translation gives CASSLRGMNTGELFF.

On this clone: At one end, the junction sequence differs from germline, possibly due to a read error. In the same sample, other DNA sequences code for this CDR3. The rearrangement links TRBV7-9 to TRBJ2-7; 10 nucleotides agree with TRBD2. This CDR3 is 15 amino acids long. CDR1 and CDR2 from the germline V gene are SEHNR and FQNEAQ (reference sequence). In DNA, the CDR3 is TGTGCTAGCAGCGGGCTAGCGGGGGTTTACTACGAGCAGTACTTC. As protein: CASSGLAGVYYEQYF.

V is TRBV6-5 and J is TRBJ2-3; the match to TRBD2 covers 7 bases. V was pared by 0 bases and J by 0 bases, with 0 bases of the junction left unmatched. The CDR3 has 15 residues. Germline V gene data show CDR1 as MNHEY and CDR2 as SVGAGI. CDR3: CASSYSSGSTDTQYF. The CDR3 DNA reads TGTGCCAGCAGTTACTCTAGCGGGAGCACAGATACGCAGTATTTT.

This chain uses TRBV4-3 with TRBJ2-1; D possibly corresponds to TRBD2 (6 bases). This CDR3 has 16 residues. V was pared by 4 bases and J by 0 bases, with 13 bases between. Germline CDR1 and CDR2: LGHNA and YSLEER. The CDR3 loop is CASSLARGSSYNEQFF. CDR3 DNA sequence: TGCGCCAGCAGCCTGGCCCGGGGGAGCTCCTACAATGAGCAGTTCTTC.

This clone was picked up one time. The V gene is TRBV28, the J gene TRBJ2-7; unclear D gene. From germline, CDR1 is MDHEN and CDR2 SYDVKM. V was trimmed by 6 bases and J by 0 bases, leaving 6 bases between them. The CDR3 spans 12 residues. The CDR3 here is CASSPNSYEQYF. The CDR3 DNA reads as TGTGCCAGCAGCCCAAACTCCTACGAGCAGTACTTC.

With respect to this clone: The identical CDR3 is also encoded by other nucleotide sequences in the sample. V gene TRBV18 combines with J gene TRBJ2-5; D is perhaps TRBD2 (6 bases). The CDR3 contains 14 residues. Per the germline V gene, CDR1 is KGHSH and CDR2 is LQKENI. V shed 0 bases and J shed 2 bases, with 7 bases lying between them. CDR3 sequence: CASSPPEGQETQYF. CDR3 sequence (DNA): TGTGCCAGCTCACCACCGGAGGGGCAAGAGACCCAGTACTTC.

The CDR3 DNA sequence: TGCGCCAGCAGTGTTAGCAGGAGGGCACGGTCCTACAATGAGCAGTTCTTC. It yields the protein CASSVSRRARSYNEQFF. The gene calls are TRBV10-2 and TRBJ2-1; D is perhaps TRBD2 (6 bases). This CDR3 comprises 17 residues. V lost 4 bases and J 1 base, leaving 17 bases between the germline ends. Germline CDR1 is WSHSY and CDR2 is SAAADI.

Points on this clone: Mismatch with germline at one junction end may stem from a read error. V gene TRBV11-2 combines with J gene TRBJ2-7, with 8 bases fitting TRBD1. CDR3 length: 16 residues. CDR1 is SGHAT, CDR2 FQNNGV, per germline. The CDR3 DNA sequence: TGTGCCAGCAGCCTAGAGACAGGGGCCTTTTCCTACGAGCAGTACTTC. Translation: CASSLETGAFSYEQYF. Full variable domain (remainder filled in from reference TRBV11-2 and TRBJ2-7): EAGVAQSPRYKIIEKRQSVAFWCNPISGHATLYWYQQILGQGPKLLIQFQNNGVVDDSQLPKDRFSAERLKGVDSTLKIQPAKLEDSAVYLCASSLETGAFSYEQYFGPGTRLTVT.

The CDR3: CASSQDRGGRGVNEKLFF. DNA of the CDR3: TGCGCCAGCAGCCAAGACCGGGGGGGGCGCGGGGTTAATGAAAAACTGTTTTTT. V is TRBV4-3 and J is TRBJ1-4; D may be TRBD1 (6 bases). Deletions cut 0 bases from V and 4 bases from J, with 18 bases between. CDR1 is LGHNA, CDR2 YSLEER, per germline. This CDR3 region has 18 residues.

V is TRBV11-1 and J is TRBJ2-1, with D possibly matching TRBD2 (5 bases). From germline, CDR1 is SGHAT and CDR2 FQDESV (reference sequence). V was trimmed by 6 bases and J by 8 bases, leaving 11 bases between them. The CDR3 totals 12 residues. CDR3 loop: CASRRIGDEQFF. In nucleotides, the CDR3 is TGTGCCAGCAGAAGAATCGGGGATGAGCAGTTCTTC.

The chain has TRBV19 and TRBJ2-1, with 7 nucleotides matching TRBD1. Germline values: CDR1 LNHDA, CDR2 SQIVND (reference sequence). The junction had 18 bases not matched to a gene; V was cut back by 4 bases and J by 9 bases. The CDR3 length is 17 residues. CDR3 nucleotide sequence: TGTGCCAGTAGTACGACCCCCGTGACAGGGTATAGCTTTGAGCAGTTCTTC. As protein: CASSTTPVTGYSFEQFF.

The chain combines TRBV2 with TRBJ1-1, with 7 bases that match TRBD1. There are 20 residues in the CDR3. Germline trimming cut 2 bases from V and 1 base from J; bases unmatched to any gene: 19. Germline CDR1 reads SNHLY; CDR2 reads FYNNEI. CDR3 coding DNA: TGTGCCAGCAGTGAATGGTCCATCGGACAGGAGAGTGCCCGGAACACTGAAGCTTTCTTT. It specifies CASSEWSIGQESARNTEAFF.

The chain recombines TRBV7-2 with TRBJ2-7; D remains unclear. The V and J ends lost 1 base and 7 bases respectively, with 8 bases between them. This CDR3 is built from 12 residues. Germline V gene lookup returns CDR1 SGHTA and CDR2 FQGNSA. The CDR3 sequence: CASSLETREQYF. In nucleotides, the CDR3 is TGTGCCAGCAGCTTAGAAACCCGGGAGCAGTACTTC.

A single count supports this clone. V is TRBV28 and J is TRBJ2-2; D not resolved. Trimming took off 1 base at V and 0 bases at J, with 9 bases between the two ends. The CDR3 loop spans 16 amino acids. From germline, CDR1 is MDHEN and CDR2 SYDVKM. Written as DNA, the CDR3 is TGTGCCAGCAGTTTATTCCCCCATCCGAACACCGGGGAGCTGTTTTTT. This gives the protein CASSLFPHPNTGELFF.

V gene TRBV7-3 combines with J gene TRBJ2-7; D may be TRBD2 (6 bases). This CDR3 spans 15 amino acids. From germline, CDR1 is SGHTA and CDR2 FQGTGA. V lost 2 bases and J lost 4, with 15 bases in between. CDR3 bases: TGTGCCAGCAGCTTATGGCCGGGAGCATTGTACGAGCAGTACTTC. Translating gives CASSLWPGALYEQYF.

The gene calls are TRBV27 and TRBJ2-1; 9 bases line up with TRBD1. The CDR3 has 17 amino acids. The J segment lost 6 bases and the V segment lost 4 bases, leaving 13 bases of the junction unmatched. The germline V gene encodes CDR1 MNHEY and CDR2 SMNVEV (reference sequence). CDR3 loop: CASSSPTGGKRSNEQFF. The CDR3 DNA reads as TGTGCCAGCAGTTCTCCGACAGGGGGTAAAAGAAGCAATGAGCAGTTCTTC.

The chain combines TRBV4-1 with TRBJ2-1; 7 nucleotides align to TRBD2. The junction had 5 bases not matched to a gene; V was cut back by 0 bases and J by 0 bases. The germline V gene has CDR1 MGHRA and CDR2 YSYEKL. The CDR3 length is 17 residues. In DNA form, the CDR3 reads TGCGCCAGCAGCCAAGACTTCCTAGCGGACTCCTACAATGAGCAGTTCTTC. Translated: CASSQDFLADSYNEQFF.

This clone showed up just once. This sequence joins TRBV2 and TRBJ2-5, with D possibly being TRBD2 (7 bases). The germline V gene has CDR1 SNHLY and CDR2 FYNNEI. Between the trimmed V and J ends, which lost 8 bases and 4 bases, there was a span of 20 bases. CDR3 size: 15 residues. The CDR3 DNA reads TGTGCCAGCTGGTCGTCTGGGGGGGCCGGAGAGACCCAGTACTTC. Translating it yields CASWSSGGAGETQYF.